Listed here is a single TCR beta chain. The table came from immunoSEQ multiplex PCR; TCRdb's copy has only in-frame clones and leaves some out. The data contain 350,000 to 500,000 clones, roughly 90% of them seen just once; the ten biggest clones take up about 1.5%. Looked up from germline, CDR1 is SGHVS and CDR2 is FQNEAQ. J was trimmed by 3 bases and V by 6 bases; bases with no gene match: 8. The CDR3 extends over 15 amino acids. This specimen belongs to a study of blood T cell repertoires in COVID-19. The receptor was isolated from a woman under 30 who had been exposed to COVID-19. The rearrangement uses TRBV7-8 and TRBJ1-1, with 9 bases lining up with TRBD1. Sequenced: PBMCs or T cells enriched from blood (not recorded which). The CDR3 region is CASSSTGGAYTEAFF. DNA of the CDR3: TGTGCCAGCAGTTCCACAGGGGGCGCGTACACTGAAGCTTTCTTT.